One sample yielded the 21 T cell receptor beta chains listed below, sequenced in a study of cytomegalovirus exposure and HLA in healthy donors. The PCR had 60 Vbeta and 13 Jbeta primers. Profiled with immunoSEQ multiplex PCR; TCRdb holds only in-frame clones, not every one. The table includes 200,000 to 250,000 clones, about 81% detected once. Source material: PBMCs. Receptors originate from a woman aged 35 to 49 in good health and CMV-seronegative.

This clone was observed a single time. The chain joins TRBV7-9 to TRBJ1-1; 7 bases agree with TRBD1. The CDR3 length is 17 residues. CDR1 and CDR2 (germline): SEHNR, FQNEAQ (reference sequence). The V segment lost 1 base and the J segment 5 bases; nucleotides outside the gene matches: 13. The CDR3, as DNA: TGTGCCAGCAGCTTAGTAGTTAAAGGAAGGGGGCGGACTGAAGCTTTCTTT. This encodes CASSLVVKGRGRTEAFF.

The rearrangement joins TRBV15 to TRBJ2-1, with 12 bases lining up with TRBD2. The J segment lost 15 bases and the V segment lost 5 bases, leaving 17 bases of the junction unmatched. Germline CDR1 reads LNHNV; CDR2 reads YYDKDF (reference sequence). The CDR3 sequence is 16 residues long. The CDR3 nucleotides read TGTGCCACCAGCGGGCGATTTGGACTAGCGGGAAAGGGTTCGTTCTTC. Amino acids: CATSGRFGLAGKGSFF.

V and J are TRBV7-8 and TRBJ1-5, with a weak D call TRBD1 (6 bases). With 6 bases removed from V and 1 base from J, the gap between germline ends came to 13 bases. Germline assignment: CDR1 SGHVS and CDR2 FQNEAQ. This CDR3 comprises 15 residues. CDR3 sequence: CASSQNRASNQPQHF. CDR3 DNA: TGTGCCAGCAGTCAGAACAGGGCAAGCAATCAGCCCCAGCATTTT. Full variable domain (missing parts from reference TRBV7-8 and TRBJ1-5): GAGVSQSPRYKVAKRGQDVALRCDPISGHVSLFWYQQALGQGPEFLTYFQNEAQLDKSGLPSDRFFAERPEGSVSTLKIQRTQQEDSAVYLCASSQNRASNQPQHFGDGTRLSIL.

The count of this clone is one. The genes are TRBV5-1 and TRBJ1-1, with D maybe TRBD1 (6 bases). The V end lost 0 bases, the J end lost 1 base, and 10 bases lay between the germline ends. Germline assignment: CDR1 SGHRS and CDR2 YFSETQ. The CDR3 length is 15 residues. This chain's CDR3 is CASSLGNRENTEAFF. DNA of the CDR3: TGCGCCAGCAGCTTGGGCAACAGGGAGAACACTGAAGCTTTCTTT.

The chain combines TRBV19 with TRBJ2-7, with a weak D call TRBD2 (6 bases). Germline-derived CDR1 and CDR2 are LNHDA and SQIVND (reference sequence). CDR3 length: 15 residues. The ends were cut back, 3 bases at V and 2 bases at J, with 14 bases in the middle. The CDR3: CASSIFRGSTYEQYF. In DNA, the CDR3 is TGTGCCAGTAGTATCTTCCGGGGGTCAACCTACGAGCAGTACTTC.

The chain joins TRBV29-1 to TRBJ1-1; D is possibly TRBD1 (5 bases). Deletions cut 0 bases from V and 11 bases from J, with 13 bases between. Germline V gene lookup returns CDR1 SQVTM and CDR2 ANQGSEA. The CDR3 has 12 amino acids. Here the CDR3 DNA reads TGCAGCGTTGAAGAACGCAGGGAGGGGGCTTTCTTT. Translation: CSVEERREGAFF.

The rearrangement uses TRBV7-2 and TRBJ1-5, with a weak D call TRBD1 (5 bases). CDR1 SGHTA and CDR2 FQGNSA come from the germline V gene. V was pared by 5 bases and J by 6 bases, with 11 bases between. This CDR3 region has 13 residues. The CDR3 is CASSLRVGQPQHF. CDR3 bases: TGTGCCAGCAGCCTCAGGGTAGGTCAGCCCCAGCATTTT. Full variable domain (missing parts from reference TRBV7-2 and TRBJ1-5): GAGVSQSPSNKVTEKGKDVELRCDPISGHTALYWYRQSLGQGLEFLIYFQGNSAPDKSGLPSDRFSAERTGGSVSTLTIQRTQQEDSAVYLCASSLRVGQPQHFGDGTRLSIL.

This CDR3 is CASSQEVGSGRILYEQYF. CDR3 bases: TGCGCCAGCAGCCAAGAGGTGGGTAGCGGGAGGATTCTGTACGAGCAGTACTTC. The rearrangement uses TRBV4-1 and TRBJ2-7; the match to TRBD2 covers 10 bases. After removal of 0 bases from V and 4 bases from J, the junction contained 12 bases not matched to a gene. This CDR3 has 18 amino acids. The V gene's germline CDR1 is MGHRA and CDR2 YSYEKL.

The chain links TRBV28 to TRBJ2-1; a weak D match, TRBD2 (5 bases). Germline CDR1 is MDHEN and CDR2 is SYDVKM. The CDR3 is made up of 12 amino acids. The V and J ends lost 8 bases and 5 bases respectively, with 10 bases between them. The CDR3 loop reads CASGLIDNEQFF. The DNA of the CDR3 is TGTGCCAGCGGACTCATCGACAATGAGCAGTTCTTC.

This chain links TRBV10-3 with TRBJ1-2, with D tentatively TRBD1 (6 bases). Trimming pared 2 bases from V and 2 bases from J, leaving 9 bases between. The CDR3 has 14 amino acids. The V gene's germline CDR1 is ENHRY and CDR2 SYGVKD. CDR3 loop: CAISERDINYGYTF. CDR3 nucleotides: TGTGCCATCAGTGAGCGGGACATCAACTATGGCTACACCTTC.

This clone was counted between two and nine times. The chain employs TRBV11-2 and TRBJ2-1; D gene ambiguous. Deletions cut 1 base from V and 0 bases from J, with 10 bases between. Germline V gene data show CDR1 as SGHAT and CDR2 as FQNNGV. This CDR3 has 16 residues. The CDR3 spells CASSLGGGSSYNEQFF. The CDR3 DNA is TGTGCCAGCAGCTTAGGTGGCGGCAGCTCCTACAATGAGCAGTTCTTC. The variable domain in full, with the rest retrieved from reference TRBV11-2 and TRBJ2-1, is EAGVAQSPRYKIIEKRQSVAFWCNPISGHATLYWYQQILGQGPKLLIQFQNNGVVDDSQLPKDRFSAERLKGVDSTLKIQPAKLEDSAVYLCASSLGGGSSYNEQFFGPGTRLTVL.

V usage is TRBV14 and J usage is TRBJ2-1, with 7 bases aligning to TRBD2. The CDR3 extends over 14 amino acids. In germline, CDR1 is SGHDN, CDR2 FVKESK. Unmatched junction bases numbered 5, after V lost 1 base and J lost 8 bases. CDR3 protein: CASSQVGGSDEQFF. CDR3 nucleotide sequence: TGTGCCAGCAGCCAAGTTGGCGGGAGCGATGAGCAGTTCTTC.

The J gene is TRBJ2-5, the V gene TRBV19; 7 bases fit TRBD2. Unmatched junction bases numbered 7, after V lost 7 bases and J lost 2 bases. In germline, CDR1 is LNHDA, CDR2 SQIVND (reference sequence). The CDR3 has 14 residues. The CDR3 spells CASKPGGVQETQYF. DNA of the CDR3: TGTGCCAGTAAACCGGGGGGAGTTCAAGAGACCCAGTACTTC. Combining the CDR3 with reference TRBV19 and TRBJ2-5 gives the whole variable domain DGGITQSPKYLFRKEGQNVTLSCEQNLNHDAMYWYRQDPGQGLRLIYYSQIVNDFQKGDIAEGYSVSREKKESFPLTVTSAQKNPTAFYLCASKPGGVQETQYFGPGTRLLVL.

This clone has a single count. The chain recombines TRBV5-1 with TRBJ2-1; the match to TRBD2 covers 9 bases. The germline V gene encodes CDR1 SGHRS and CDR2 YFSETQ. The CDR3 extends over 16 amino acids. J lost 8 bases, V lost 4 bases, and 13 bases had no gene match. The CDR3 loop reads CASSVTAGGQGYEQFF. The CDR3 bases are TGCGCCAGCAGCGTCACCGCGGGGGGGCAGGGCTATGAGCAGTTCTTC.

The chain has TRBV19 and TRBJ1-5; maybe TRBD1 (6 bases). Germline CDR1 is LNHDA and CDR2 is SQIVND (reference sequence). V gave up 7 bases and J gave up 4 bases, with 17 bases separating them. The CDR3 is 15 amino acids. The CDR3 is CASKDSRRANQPQHF. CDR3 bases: TGTGCCAGTAAGGACAGCCGCAGGGCGAATCAGCCCCAGCATTTT.

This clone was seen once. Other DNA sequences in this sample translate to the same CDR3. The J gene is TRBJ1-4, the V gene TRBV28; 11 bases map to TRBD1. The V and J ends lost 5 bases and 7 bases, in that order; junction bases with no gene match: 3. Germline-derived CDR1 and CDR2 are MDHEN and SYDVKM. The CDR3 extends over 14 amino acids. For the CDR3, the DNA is TGTGCCAGCAGTCTGGACAGGGGGCGTGAAAAACTGTTTTTT. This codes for CASSLDRGREKLFF. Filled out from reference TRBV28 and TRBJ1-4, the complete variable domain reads DVKVTQSSRYLVKRTGEKVFLECVQDMDHENMFWYRQDPGLGLRLIYFSYDVKMKEKGDIPEGYSVSREKKERFSLILESASTNQTSMYLCASSLDRGREKLFFGSGTQLSVL.

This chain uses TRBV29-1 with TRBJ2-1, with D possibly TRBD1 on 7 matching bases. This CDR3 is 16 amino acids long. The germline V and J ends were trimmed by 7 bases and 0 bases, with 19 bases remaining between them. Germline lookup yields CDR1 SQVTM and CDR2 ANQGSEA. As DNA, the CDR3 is TGCAGCGCCTCGGGATCAGGGGGAGGCTCCTACAATGAGCAGTTCTTC. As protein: CSASGSGGGSYNEQFF.

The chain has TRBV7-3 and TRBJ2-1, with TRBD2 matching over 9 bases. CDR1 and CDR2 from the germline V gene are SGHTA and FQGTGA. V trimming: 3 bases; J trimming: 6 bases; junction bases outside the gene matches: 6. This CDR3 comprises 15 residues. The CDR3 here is CASSLGGRAGNEQFF. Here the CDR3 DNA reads TGTGCCAGCAGCTTGGGCGGGAGGGCCGGCAATGAGCAGTTCTTC.

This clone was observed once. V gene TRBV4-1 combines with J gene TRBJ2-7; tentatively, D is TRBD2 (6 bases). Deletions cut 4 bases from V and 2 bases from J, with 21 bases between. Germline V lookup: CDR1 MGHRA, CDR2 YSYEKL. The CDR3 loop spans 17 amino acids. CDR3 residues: CASSPASVRGPPYEQYF. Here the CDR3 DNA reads TGCGCCAGCAGCCCCGCTAGCGTTAGGGGCCCCCCCTACGAGCAGTACTTC.

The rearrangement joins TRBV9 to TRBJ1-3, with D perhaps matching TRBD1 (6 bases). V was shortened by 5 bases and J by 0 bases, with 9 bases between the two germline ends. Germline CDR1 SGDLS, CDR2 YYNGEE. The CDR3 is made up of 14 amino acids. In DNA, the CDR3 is TGTGCCAGCAGACAGGGCGTCTCTGGAAACACCATATATTTT. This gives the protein CASRQGVSGNTIYF.

CDR3 sequence: CASSPTSARTDTQYF. The CDR3 DNA is TGTGCCAGCAGTCCGACTAGCGCGCGCACAGATACGCAGTATTTT. The gene calls are TRBV28 and TRBJ2-3; TRBD2 agrees at 8 bases. With 5 bases clipped from V and 1 base from J, the junction kept 5 bases outside the gene matches. The CDR3 is 15 residues long. Germline CDR1 and CDR2: MDHEN and SYDVKM. Filled out from reference TRBV28 and TRBJ2-3, the complete variable domain reads DVKVTQSSRYLVKRTGEKVFLECVQDMDHENMFWYRQDPGLGLRLIYFSYDVKMKEKGDIPEGYSVSREKKERFSLILESASTNQTSMYLCASSPTSARTDTQYFGPGTRLTVL.